The 21 T cell receptor beta chains in this list originate from one sample, sequenced in a study of molecular identifiers for immune sequencing clone quantification. TCRdb recomputed calls from the PCR reads with MiXCR, one row per CDR3 protein. Of some 650,000 distinct CDR3 sequences detected, around 20% appear once; the ten largest clones hold around 0.9%. Material for sequencing was naive CD8+ T cells from blood, with Jurkat cell RNA spiked in. Subset: FACS-sorted CD8+CD4-CCR7+CD45RA+ naive T cells. These receptors all stem from a human donor in good health. Some libraries in this study had Jurkat cell RNA spiked in.

The rearrangement joins TRBV27 to TRBJ2-2; the D gene could be TRBD1 or TRBD2 (5 bases each). Trimming took 7 bases from V and 3 from J, leaving 12 bases between them. Germline CDR1 is MNHEY and CDR2 is SMNVEV (reference sequence). This CDR3 is 14 amino acids long. CDR3 in DNA: TGTGCCAGCAATTGGCAGGGAGACACCGGGGAGCTGTTTTTT. Translating it yields CASNWQGDTGELFF.

In this sample, this clonotype turned up many times. V usage is TRBV12-3 or TRBV12-4 and J usage is TRBJ2-3; either TRBD1 or TRBD2 may fit D (6 bases each). The CDR3 spans 15 residues. Trimming left V 2 bases short and J 5 bases short, with 14 bases between. CDR3 region: CASSLILGGQDTQYF. DNA for the CDR3: TGTGCCAGCAGTTTAATTTTGGGGGGCCAAGATACGCAGTATTTT.

This clonotype was counted ten times or more. The chain carries TRBV7-6 and TRBJ2-1; perhaps TRBD2 as D (6 bases). The CDR3 extends over 15 amino acids. V was clipped by 3 bases and J by 2 bases, with 11 bases between them. Germline-derived CDR1 and CDR2 are SGHVS and FNYEAQ. The CDR3 region is CASSLGREPYNEQFF. The CDR3 DNA reads as TGTGCCAGCAGCTTGGGACGGGAGCCCTACAATGAGCAGTTCTTC.

Comments on this clonotype: Just one base apart from a much larger clone, this may be a read error. The V and J genes are TRBV29-1 and TRBJ2-7; TRBD1 matches at 9 bases. With V trimmed by 7 bases and J by 2 bases, 30 bases remained unmatched. Germline CDR1 is SQVTM and CDR2 is ANQGSEA. CDR3 length equals 21 residues. This chain's CDR3 is CSARGGTGPLWEQGPPYEQYF. Here the CDR3 DNA reads TGCAGCGCCCGAGGGGGGACAGGGCCATTGTGGGAACAGGGCCCCCCCTACGAGCAGTACTTC.

A few counts support this clonotype. This chain connects TRBV6-2 or TRBV6-3 to TRBJ1-1, with D perhaps matching TRBD1 (5 bases). Germline CDR1 reads MNHEY; CDR2 reads SVGEGT. The CDR3 has 13 amino acids. V shed 9 bases and J shed 1 base, with 12 bases lying between them. CDR3 amino acids: CASWDRQNTEAFF. The CDR3 region has the DNA TGTGCCAGTTGGGACCGGCAGAACACTGAAGCTTTCTTT.

This clonotype was recorded at least ten times. V is TRBV4-3 and J is TRBJ2-7; 7 bases fit TRBD2. Germline assignment: CDR1 LGHNA and CDR2 YSLEER. The J segment lost 6 bases and the V segment lost 1 base, leaving 6 bases of the junction unmatched. The CDR3 is 14 amino acids. DNA for the CDR3: TGCGCCAGCAGCCAAGGAGCGGGAACCGCCGAGCAGTACTTC. Translating it yields CASSQGAGTAEQYF.

This rearrangement joins TRBV6-2 or TRBV6-3 to TRBJ2-7; D possibly corresponds to TRBD2 (5 bases). CDR3 length: 17 amino acids. The germline V gene encodes CDR1 MNHEY and CDR2 SVGEGT. V dropped 4 bases and J dropped 5 bases, with 24 bases sitting between them. CDR3 nucleotides: TGTGCCAGCAGTTCCCTAATCCTCGAGGGAAATTACGACGAGCAGTACTTC. As protein: CASSSLILEGNYDEQYF.

This clonotype was counted ten times or more. This sequence joins TRBV19 and TRBJ2-3, with TRBD1 identical over 11 bases. The V segment lost 3 bases and the J segment 4 bases; nucleotides outside the gene matches: 6. CDR3 size: 16 residues. CDR1 is LNHDA, CDR2 SQIVND, per germline (reference sequence). Here the CDR3 DNA reads TGTGCCAGTAGTATGTGGGGACAGGGGGTGGCAGATACGCAGTATTTT. Translated, it gives CASSMWGQGVADTQYF.

Ten or more counts support this clonotype. This rearrangement joins TRBV19 to TRBJ2-2; a possible D gene is TRBD1 (6 bases). This CDR3 region has 16 residues. Trimming took off 6 bases at V and 5 bases at J, with 19 bases between the two ends. From germline, CDR1 is LNHDA and CDR2 SQIVND (reference sequence). DNA of the CDR3: TGTGCCAGTAGGAACCGGGACACAGGCCCGACCGGGGAGCTGTTTTTT. Protein: CASRNRDTGPTGELFF.

The V call is TRBV13, the J call TRBJ1-6, with a weak D call TRBD1 (6 bases). Germline V gives CDR1 PRHDT, CDR2 FYEKMQ (reference sequence). The CDR3 consists of 16 residues. V was clipped by 1 base and J by 7 bases, with 14 bases between them. DNA of the CDR3: TGTGCCAGCAGCTTAGAGGGGGTCGGCCTCAATTCACCCCTCCACTTT. Translating it yields CASSLEGVGLNSPLHF.

Many counts were recorded for this clonotype. This chain connects TRBV5-6 to TRBJ2-7; 15 bases match TRBD2. Trimming at V came to 4 bases and at J to 7 bases, leaving 3 bases not matched to a gene. Looked up from germline, CDR1 is SGHDT and CDR2 is YYEEEE. The length of the CDR3 is 14 residues. Here the CDR3 DNA reads TGTGCCAGCAGCCGGACTAGCGGGAGGGGTGAGCAGTACTTC. Translating gives CASSRTSGRGEQYF.

This clonotype was detected ten times or more. J is TRBJ2-7 and V is TRBV20-1; possible D gene TRBD1, 5 bases. Deletions cut 0 bases from V and 9 bases from J, with 9 bases between. Germline CDR1 is DFQATT and CDR2 is SNEGSKA (reference sequence). The CDR3 runs to 11 residues. CDR3: CSARDIGVQYF. For the CDR3, the DNA is TGCAGTGCTAGAGATATAGGGGTGCAGTACTTC.

This clonotype has just a few counts. A much more abundant neighbour one base away suggests this may be a read error. The V gene is TRBV6-6, the J gene TRBJ2-3; D perhaps matches TRBD2 (6 bases). The germline gives CDR1 MNHNY, CDR2 SVGAGI (reference sequence). This CDR3 has 11 residues. CDR3 nucleotides: TGTGCCAGCAGCCGGAGGGGTACGCAGTGTTTT. This sequence encodes CASSRRGTQCF.

This clonotype was recorded at least ten times. The chain uses TRBV20-1 and TRBJ2-7; 8 positions agree with TRBD2. The germline CDR1 and CDR2 sequences are DFQATT and SNEGSKA (reference sequence). The CDR3 runs 14 residues. V lost 3 bases, J lost 7 bases, and 11 bases stayed unmatched. CDR3 sequence reads: CSASPQREKGEQYF. CDR3 coding DNA: TGCAGTGCTAGCCCACAGCGGGAGAAGGGGGAGCAGTACTTC.

In this sample, this clonotype turned up many times. The J gene is TRBJ2-7, the V gene TRBV5-1; TRBD1 might be the D (5 bases). Germline V CDR1 and CDR2: SGHRS, YFSETQ. This CDR3 has 13 amino acids. V dropped 2 bases and J dropped 6 bases, with 12 bases sitting between them. CDR3 amino acids: CASSFGSGLEQYF. In DNA form, the CDR3 reads TGCGCCAGCAGCTTTGGTTCAGGGCTCGAGCAGTACTTC.

This clonotype has at least ten counts. In DNA, the CDR3 is TGTGCCAGCAGCCAAGAGGGGCAGAGCGAAGCTTTCTTT. Translating gives CASSQEGQSEAFF. This chain joins TRBV14 and TRBJ1-1; TRBD1 might be the D (5 bases). The germline V and J ends were trimmed by 0 bases and 8 bases, with 10 bases remaining between them. The CDR3 runs 13 residues. Germline assignment: CDR1 SGHDN and CDR2 FVKESK.

This clonotype has ten or more counts. This sequence joins TRBV2 and TRBJ2-7, with a tentative D call TRBD1 (6 bases). V was trimmed by 8 bases and J by 5 bases, leaving 13 bases between them. The CDR3 is made up of 12 amino acids. The germline V gene has CDR1 SNHLY and CDR2 FYNNEI. Here the CDR3 DNA reads TGTGCCAGCCTTGGACAGCATGACGAGCAGTACTTC. Translation gives CASLGQHDEQYF. Based on the CDR3 plus reference TRBV2 and TRBJ2-7, the full variable domain is EPEVTQTPSHQVTQMGQEVILRCVPISNHLYFYWYRQILGQKVEFLVSFYNNEISEKSEIFDDQFSVERPDGSNFTLKIRSTKLEDSAMYFCASLGQHDEQYFGPGTRLTVT.

The chain is built from TRBV27 and TRBJ2-7; D might be TRBD2 (6 bases). The CDR3 is made up of 12 amino acids. Germline-derived CDR1 and CDR2 are MNHEY and SMNVEV (reference sequence). The ends were cut back, 2 bases at V and 7 bases at J, with 9 bases in the middle. The CDR3 region has the DNA TGTGCCAGCAGTTTAATAGGGAGGGAGCAGTACTTC. Its protein product is CASSLIGREQYF.

About this clonotype: One end of the junction is discordant with germline, which a read error may explain. The rearrangement links TRBV15 to TRBJ2-7; 10 bases align to TRBD1. Germline assignment: CDR1 LNHNV and CDR2 YYDKDF (reference sequence). This CDR3 has 16 amino acids. The CDR3 sequence: CATSRVRGTGVDEQCF. As DNA, the CDR3 is TGTGCCACCAGCAGAGTTAGAGGGACAGGGGTCGACGAGCAGTGCTTC. The whole variable domain, filled in from reference TRBV15 and TRBJ2-7, reads DAMVIQNPRYQVTQFGKPVTLSCSQTLNHNVMYWYQQKSSQAPKLLFHYYDKDFNNEADTPDNFQSRRPNTSFCFLDIRSPGLGDTAMYLCATSRVRGTGVDEQCFGPGTRLTVT.

For this clonotype: A read error may be the cause here, since a much bigger clone is one base away. The chain recombines TRBV7-9 with TRBJ2-1, with 9 bases aligning to TRBD2. The CDR3 loop spans 18 amino acids. With 2 bases clipped from V and 8 bases from J, the junction kept 16 bases outside the gene matches. In germline, CDR1 is SEHNR, CDR2 FQNEAQ (reference sequence). In DNA form, the CDR3 reads TGTGCCAGCAGCTTACCCCGACTAGCGGAGGAACTTTACGATGAGCAGTTCTTC. It yields the protein CASSLPRLAEELYDEQFF. Looking up the rest from reference TRBV7-9 and TRBJ2-1 gives the full variable domain: DTGVSQNPRHKITKRGQNVTFRCDPISEHNRLYWYRQTLGQGPEFLTYFQNEAQLEKSRLLSDRFSAERPKGSFSTLEIQRTEQGDSAMYLCASSLPRLAEELYDEQFFGPGTRLTVL.

This clonotype was recorded a few times. The chain links TRBV6-2 or TRBV6-3 to TRBJ2-1; TRBD1 matches 7 bases. In germline, CDR1 is MNHEY, CDR2 SVGEGT. The CDR3 consists of 14 residues. J was trimmed by 1 base and V by 6 bases; bases with no gene match: 3. CDR3 loop: CASRNRGSYNEQFF. The CDR3 DNA is TGTGCCAGCAGAAACAGGGGTTCCTACAATGAGCAGTTCTTC.